These 24 T cell receptor beta chains share one sample of origin, sequenced in a study of vaccination effects on CD4 cells after COVID-19. Pools of viral peptides were used by the ViraFEST assay to expand antigen-specific CD4+ T cells ahead of sequencing. CD4+ T cells were isolated after around ten days of culture. Having tested negative for nucleocapsid antibodies, the vaccine recipients showed no prior SARS-CoV-2 infection. Their antigens are not known. Data came from immunoSEQ multiplex PCR; TCRdb stores just in-frame clones and leaves some out. The sample holds tens of thousands of clones, around 70% seen once. The sample was CD4+ T cells from PBMCs cultured with HCoV-OC43 spike peptides, taken before COVID-19 vaccination. Documented subset: HCoV-OC43 spike overlapping peptide pool stimulation. All receptors derive from a human donor who received a COVID-19 vaccine.

The chain has TRBV5-6 and TRBJ2-5; D possibly corresponds to TRBD1 (6 bases). CDR1 SGHDT and CDR2 YYEEEE come from the germline V gene. V lost 2 bases and J 4 bases, leaving 9 bases between the germline ends. This CDR3 is 13 amino acids long. The chain's CDR3 is CASSFFRGETQYF. CDR3 coding DNA: TGTGCCAGCAGCTTCTTCAGGGGAGAGACCCAGTACTTC.

This sequence joins TRBV30 and TRBJ1-5; the D gene is possibly TRBD1 (5 bases). The CDR3 covers 15 residues. V dropped 1 base and J dropped 4 bases, with 14 bases sitting between them. CDR1 and CDR2 (germline): GTSNPN, SVGIG (reference sequence). The CDR3 protein is CAWSEGFQTNQPQHF. DNA for the CDR3: TGTGCCTGGAGTGAGGGGTTCCAGACAAATCAGCCCCAGCATTTT. The full variable domain, its missing parts supplied by reference TRBV30 and TRBJ1-5, is SQTIHQWPATLVQPVGSPLSLECTVEGTSNPNLYWYRQAAGRGLQLLFYSVGIGQISSEVPQNLSASRPQDRQFILSSKKLLLSDSGFYLCAWSEGFQTNQPQHFGDGTRLSIL.

This clone was recorded a few times. The rearrangement uses TRBV14 and TRBJ1-1; D possibly corresponds to TRBD1 (5 bases). CDR1 is SGHDN and CDR2 is FVKESK in the germline V gene. The CDR3 is made up of 13 amino acids. V was trimmed by 4 bases and J by 7 bases, leaving 13 bases between them. The CDR3 protein is CASSRFDQGEAFF. The DNA of the CDR3 is TGTGCCAGCAGCCGTTTCGACCAGGGTGAAGCTTTCTTT.

The V and J genes are TRBV11-2 and TRBJ2-5, with 13 bases identical to TRBD2. The V segment lost 6 bases and the J segment 4 bases; nucleotides outside the gene matches: 2. The germline V gene encodes CDR1 SGHAT and CDR2 FQNNGV. This CDR3 is 14 amino acids long. As DNA, the CDR3 is TGTGCCAGCAGAACTAGCGGGGGGGCAGAGACCCAGTACTTC. The encoded protein is CASRTSGGAETQYF. Supplemented by reference TRBV11-2 and TRBJ2-5, the full variable domain reads EAGVAQSPRYKIIEKRQSVAFWCNPISGHATLYWYQQILGQGPKLLIQFQNNGVVDDSQLPKDRFSAERLKGVDSTLKIQPAKLEDSAVYLCASRTSGGAETQYFGPGTRLLVL.

The chain recombines TRBV19 with TRBJ1-6; 7 nucleotides agree with TRBD1. Per germline, CDR1 LNHDA and CDR2 SQIVND (reference sequence). This CDR3 region has 14 residues. After removal of 6 bases from V and 6 bases from J, the junction contained 5 bases not matched to a gene. The CDR3, as DNA: TGTGCCAGTAGCCCGACAGGGCTTAATTCACCCCTCCACTTT. This translates into CASSPTGLNSPLHF.

This chain joins TRBV28 and TRBJ2-2, with no clear D. The V gene's germline CDR1 is MDHEN and CDR2 SYDVKM. The CDR3 loop spans 15 amino acids. V was cut by 0 bases and J by 0 bases, with 5 bases left in between. The CDR3 sequence is CASSLWGTNTGELFF. The CDR3 DNA is TGTGCCAGCAGTTTATGGGGAACGAACACCGGGGAGCTGTTTTTT.

The J gene is TRBJ2-7, the V gene TRBV29-1; 7 nucleotides agree with TRBD2. The junction had 9 bases not matched to a gene; V was cut back by 4 bases and J by 3 bases. Germline CDR1 is SQVTM and CDR2 is ANQGSEA. The CDR3 sequence is 14 residues long. CDR3 bases: TGCAGCGTTGGGGGGGGGATTAGCGTCTACGAGCAGTACTTC. It translates to CSVGGGISVYEQYF.

This clone occurred a few times. CDR3 in DNA: TGTGCCAGCAGCCCTCGGACAGGGAACTACGAGCAGTACTTC. Protein sequence: CASSPRTGNYEQYF. The chain employs TRBV7-2 and TRBJ2-7; 8 bases are a match to TRBD1. CDR3 size: 14 residues. Germline CDR1 and CDR2: SGHTA and FQGNSA. Trimming at V came to 5 bases and at J to 3 bases, leaving 6 bases not matched to a gene.

This clone turned up a few times. The V gene is TRBV18, the J gene TRBJ1-1; TRBD1 is a possible D gene (5 bases). This CDR3 has 13 residues. V lost 4 bases and J lost 0, with 6 bases in between. Per germline, CDR1 KGHSH and CDR2 LQKENI. For the CDR3, the DNA is TGTGCCAGCTCACGACAGATGAACACTGAAGCTTTCTTT. It is translated as CASSRQMNTEAFF.

The V call is TRBV3-1 (or the pseudogene TRBV3-2), the J call TRBJ1-2; D is unresolved. V lost 5 bases to trimming and J lost 4 bases, with 5 bases between them. CDR3 length equals 11 residues. CDR1 and CDR2 from the germline V gene are LGHDT and YNNKEL (reference sequence). This CDR3 reads CASSKAYGYTF. DNA of the CDR3: TGTGCCAGCAGCAAGGCCTATGGCTACACCTTC.

This clone has only a few counts. The chain links TRBV7-2 to TRBJ1-6; D not certain. Germline loops: CDR1 SGHTA, CDR2 FQGNSA. The CDR3 sequence is 15 residues long. The V end lost 5 bases, the J end lost 9 bases, and 17 bases lay between the germline ends. CDR3 sequence: CASSLSRTVRSPLHF. Written as DNA, the CDR3 is TGTGCCAGCAGCCTTTCGCGGACGGTTCGTTCACCCCTCCACTTT.

The chain joins TRBV4-2 to TRBJ1-1; 7 bases match TRBD1. The trim removed 2 bases at V and 13 bases at J, leaving 10 bases unmatched. Germline CDR1 reads LGHNA; CDR2 reads YNFKEQ. This CDR3 region has 13 residues. CDR3 bases: TGTGCCAGCAGCCAACCACAGGGGAATGATGTTTTCTTT. Protein sequence: CASSQPQGNDVFF.

This clone showed up just a few times. V is TRBV4-1 and J is TRBJ1-1; unclear D gene. Germline values: CDR1 MGHRA, CDR2 YSYEKL. The V gene lost 4 bases and the J gene lost 1 base, with 19 bases spanning the gap. CDR3 size: 17 residues. The CDR3 loop reads CASSPNPAKGGNTEAFF. DNA for the CDR3: TGCGCCAGCAGCCCCAACCCGGCGAAGGGAGGGAACACTGAAGCTTTCTTT.

In this sample, this clone turned up once. This chain uses TRBV11-1 with TRBJ2-2; D perhaps matches TRBD2 (5 bases). The V end lost 2 bases, the J end lost 7 bases, and 11 bases lay between the germline ends. Germline CDR1 is SGHAT and CDR2 is FQDESV (reference sequence). The CDR3 totals 14 residues. The CDR3 spells CASSLRGLGGELFF. In DNA, the CDR3 is TGTGCCAGCAGCTTAAGAGGGCTTGGCGGGGAGCTGTTTTTT.

The chain employs TRBV28 and TRBJ1-2, with a weak D call TRBD1 (5 bases). The CDR3 consists of 16 residues. The V and J ends lost 6 bases and 8 bases respectively, with 25 bases between them. Germline V gene sequence: CDR1 MDHEN, CDR2 SYDVKM. CDR3 coding DNA: TGTGCCAGCAGCCCTTGGAGGGGCCCGGGGGGGGAAGGCTACACCTTC. Encoded protein: CASSPWRGPGGEGYTF.

V is TRBV19 and J is TRBJ1-2; 7 bases agree with TRBD1. The CDR3 sequence is 14 residues long. CDR1 is LNHDA and CDR2 is SQIVND in the germline V gene (reference sequence). V dropped 9 bases and J dropped 3; count of bases not matched to a gene: 10. The CDR3 spells CASKKGQDYYGYTF. The CDR3 DNA reads as TGTGCCAGCAAAAAAGGACAGGACTACTATGGCTACACCTTC.

This chain links TRBV9 with TRBJ1-1, with 8 nucleotides matching TRBD1. The J segment lost 10 bases and the V segment lost 0 bases, leaving 8 bases of the junction unmatched. CDR3 size: 14 residues. Germline values: CDR1 SGDLS, CDR2 YYNGEE. CDR3 in DNA: TGTGCCAGCAGCGTAGACGACAGGGGCCCCCGAGCTTTCTTT. It encodes CASSVDDRGPRAFF.

The J gene is TRBJ1-1, the V gene TRBV30; D is ambiguous. CDR1 and CDR2 from the germline V gene are GTSNPN and SVGIG (reference sequence). The CDR3 totals 12 residues. V gave up 7 bases and J gave up 1 base, with 10 bases separating them. CDR3 nucleotide sequence: TGTGCCTCGTCTCCAGCGAACACTGAAGCTTTCTTT. Residues: CASSPANTEAFF.

This chain connects TRBV11-1 to TRBJ2-7; D is unclear. This CDR3 comprises 13 residues. Germline loops: CDR1 SGHAT, CDR2 FQDESV (reference sequence). Trimming stripped 5 bases from V and 5 bases from J, with 13 bases between. The chain's CDR3 is CASSPGVVHEQYF. CDR3 bases: TGTGCCAGCAGCCCTGGGGTAGTCCACGAGCAGTACTTC.

This chain uses TRBV18 with TRBJ1-1, with unresolved D. V was cut by 3 bases and J by 2 bases, with 13 bases left in between. Per germline, CDR1 KGHSH and CDR2 LQKENI. CDR3 size: 15 residues. CDR3 protein: CASSPVPAGNTEAFF. CDR3 DNA: TGTGCCAGCTCACCGGTGCCGGCGGGTAACACTGAAGCTTTCTTT.

The V and J genes are TRBV3-1 (or the pseudogene TRBV3-2) and TRBJ1-2; 7 bases fit TRBD1. The V and J ends lost 3 bases and 8 bases, in that order; junction bases with no gene match: 3. From germline, CDR1 is LGHDT and CDR2 YNNKEL (reference sequence). This CDR3 region has 12 residues. The CDR3 loop reads CASSQTGKGYTF. CDR3 bases: TGTGCCAGCAGCCAGACAGGGAAGGGCTACACCTTC.

This sequence joins TRBV5-5 and TRBJ1-5, with D possibly being TRBD1 (5 bases). Germline assignment: CDR1 SGHKS and CDR2 YYEKEE (reference sequence). The CDR3 runs 14 residues. V was cut by 2 bases and J by 2 bases, with 8 bases left in between. The CDR3, as DNA: TGTGCCAGCAGCTTTCCGGGGGGCAATCAGCCCCAGCATTTT. Amino acid sequence: CASSFPGGNQPQHF.

The CDR3 sequence is CASSSRDRVDGYTF. DNA for the CDR3: TGTGCCAGCAGCTCACGGGACAGGGTTGACGGCTACACCTTC. The V and J genes are TRBV7-2 and TRBJ1-2; 9 nucleotides align to TRBD1. The germline V gene encodes CDR1 SGHTA and CDR2 FQGNSA. Germline trimming cut 4 bases from V and 8 bases from J; bases unmatched to any gene: 8. This CDR3 is built from 14 residues. Variable domain in full (rest from reference TRBV7-2 and TRBJ1-2): GAGVSQSPSNKVTEKGKDVELRCDPISGHTALYWYRQSLGQGLEFLIYFQGNSAPDKSGLPSDRFSAERTGGSVSTLTIQRTQQEDSAVYLCASSSRDRVDGYTFGSGTRLTVV.

The J gene is TRBJ1-1, the V gene TRBV19; a weak D match, TRBD1 (6 bases). CDR3 size: 14 residues. From germline, CDR1 is LNHDA and CDR2 SQIVND (reference sequence). V was cut by 4 bases and J by 2 bases, with 11 bases left in between. The CDR3 DNA sequence: TGTGCCAGTAGTAGCCATGGGGGCAACACTGAAGCTTTCTTT. Encoded protein: CASSSHGGNTEAFF.